What follows are 25 T cell receptor beta chains derived from one specimen sequenced in a study of blood T cell repertoires in COVID-19 (dated by TCRdb to about 2020). Receptors were amplified or captured by the immunoSEQ multiplex PCR assay. This is the immuneACCESS table as TCRdb keeps it, with only in-frame sequences that have V and J called. A part of the clones is gone; compared with another copy, unresolved V genes explain less than half, and the rest is unexplained. The sample table holds 240,000 or so clones, of which about 80% were seen once. The top ten clonotypes cover 1.9% of the sample. The sample comprised peripheral blood. The origin of the receptors is a man younger than 40 who had recovered from COVID-19.

This clone turned up a few times. CDR3 amino acids: CASSQDWMGQGVTYEQYF. Here the CDR3 DNA reads TGCGCCAGCAGCCAAGATTGGATGGGACAGGGTGTTACCTACGAGCAGTACTTC. The genes are TRBV4-1 and TRBJ2-7; 9 nucleotides line up with TRBD1. Germline V gives CDR1 MGHRA, CDR2 YSYEKL. The CDR3 extends over 18 amino acids. The trim removed 0 bases at V and 2 bases at J, leaving 11 bases unmatched.

The chain has TRBV19 and TRBJ2-2, with D perhaps matching TRBD1 (6 bases). V lost 9 bases, J lost 5 bases, and 22 bases lay in between. The CDR3 covers 16 residues. The germline V gene has CDR1 LNHDA and CDR2 SQIVND (reference sequence). In nucleotides, the CDR3 is TGTGCCAGCCTCTCTCTCAGGCAGGGGCGGACCGGGGAGCTGTTTTTT. Translation gives CASLSLRQGRTGELFF.

The genes are TRBV5-5 and TRBJ2-2; 7 bases are shared with TRBD1. Germline CDR1 and CDR2: SGHKS and YYEKEE (reference sequence). The CDR3 sequence is 14 residues long. The junction had 2 bases not matched to a gene; V was cut back by 0 bases and J by 6 bases. This chain's CDR3 is CASSLGQGAGELFF. The CDR3 nucleotides are TGTGCCAGCAGCTTGGGTCAGGGGGCCGGGGAGCTGTTTTTT.

The chain joins TRBV9 to TRBJ1-4; 9 bases match TRBD1. The CDR3 extends over 16 amino acids. Unmatched junction bases numbered 8, after V lost 4 bases and J lost 4 bases. Germline lookup yields CDR1 SGDLS and CDR2 YYNGEE. CDR3 loop: CASSPRGTGINEKLFF. The DNA of the CDR3 is TGTGCCAGCAGCCCCAGAGGGACAGGGATTAATGAAAAACTGTTTTTT. The complete variable domain, with remaining parts taken from reference TRBV9 and TRBJ1-4, reads DSGVTQTPKHLITATGQRVTLRCSPRSGDLSVYWYQQSLDQGLQFLIQYYNGEERAKGNILERFSAQQFPDLHSELNLSSLELGDSALYFCASSPRGTGINEKLFFGSGTQLSVL.

The chain employs TRBV7-3 and TRBJ2-4; a weak D match, TRBD2 (6 bases). Germline CDR1 SGHTA, CDR2 FQGTGA. V shed 5 bases and J shed 3 bases, with 14 bases lying between them. This CDR3 spans 15 amino acids. The CDR3 loop reads CASSPGGTVKNIQYF. CDR3 DNA sequence: TGTGCCAGCAGCCCGGGCGGGACCGTCAAAAACATTCAGTACTTC. The whole variable domain, filled in from reference TRBV7-3 and TRBJ2-4, reads GAGVSQTPSNKVTEKGKYVELRCDPISGHTALYWYRQSLGQGPEFLIYFQGTGAADDSGLPNDRFFAVRPEGSVSTLKIQRTERGDSAVYLCASSPGGTVKNIQYFGAGTRLSVL.

The CDR3 region is CASRLTAGYGYTF. The CDR3 DNA reads TGTGCCAGCCGACTGACAGCTGGCTATGGCTACACCTTC. V is TRBV12-3 or TRBV12-4 and J is TRBJ1-2; perhaps TRBD1 as D (5 bases). The CDR3 has 13 amino acids. The V gene lost 8 bases and the J gene lost 4 bases, with 14 bases spanning the gap.

This clone was seen repeatedly, ten times or more. The chain combines TRBV2 with TRBJ2-2; a weak D match, TRBD1 (5 bases). Germline V gene sequence: CDR1 SNHLY, CDR2 FYNNEI. The CDR3 has 15 amino acids. V lost 4 bases and J lost 0, with 9 bases in between. The DNA of the CDR3 is TGTGCCAGCAGTGCCGACAGACCGAACACCGGGGAGCTGTTTTTT. Protein sequence: CASSADRPNTGELFF. The whole variable domain, remainder taken from reference TRBV2 and TRBJ2-2, is EPEVTQTPSHQVTQMGQEVILRCVPISNHLYFYWYRQILGQKVEFLVSFYNNEISEKSEIFDDQFSVERPDGSNFTLKIRSTKLEDSAMYFCASSADRPNTGELFFGEGSRLTVL.

This clone was detected only a few times. The chain has TRBV19 and TRBJ1-3, with D hard to call. The CDR3 extends over 18 amino acids. From germline, CDR1 is LNHDA and CDR2 SQIVND (reference sequence). Trimming removed 3 bases from V and 0 bases from J, with 18 bases in between. The CDR3 loop is CASSMKRNIFFSGNTIYF. Here the CDR3 DNA reads TGTGCCAGTAGTATGAAGCGGAACATTTTCTTCTCTGGAAACACCATATATTTT.

V and J are TRBV5-4 and TRBJ1-2; the match to TRBD1 covers 9 bases. The CDR3 loop spans 15 amino acids. The germline CDR1 and CDR2 sequences are SGHNT and YYREEE (reference sequence). V was pared by 6 bases and J by 3 bases, with 9 bases of the junction left unmatched. The CDR3 bases are TGTGCCAGCAACCCCGGGGACAGGGCAGACTATGGCTACACCTTC. As protein: CASNPGDRADYGYTF.

The chain couples TRBV11-1 to TRBJ1-1; no definite D call. V was pared by 4 bases and J by 1 base, with 7 bases between. This CDR3 spans 13 amino acids. CDR1 and CDR2 (germline): SGHAT, FQDESV (reference sequence). The CDR3 DNA follows: TGTGCCAGCAGCTACCGAGAGAACACTGAAGCTTTCTTT. It codes for CASSYRENTEAFF.

This clone was seen a few times. The CDR3 sequence is CASSGGQGDYGYTF. CDR3 DNA sequence: TGTGCCAGCAGCGGGGGACAGGGGGACTATGGCTACACCTTC. The rearrangement joins TRBV7-9 to TRBJ1-2, with 11 bases identical to TRBD1. Germline V gene lookup returns CDR1 SEHNR and CDR2 FQNEAQ (reference sequence). This CDR3 comprises 14 residues. V lost 5 bases and J lost 3; bases outside the gene matches: 2.

The rearrangement joins TRBV27 to TRBJ2-2; D may be TRBD2 (6 bases). CDR1 is MNHEY, CDR2 SMNVEV, per germline (reference sequence). Between the trimmed V and J ends, which lost 6 bases and 3 bases, there was a span of 17 bases. There are 16 residues in the CDR3. The CDR3 DNA reads TGTGCCAGCAGCCCCTTCGGGGGACCCGACACCGGGGAGCTGTTTTTT. Translated, it gives CASSPFGGPDTGELFF.

V and J are TRBV19 and TRBJ1-4, with D possibly matching TRBD1 (6 bases). The CDR3 totals 15 residues. V gave up 11 bases and J gave up 1 base, with 17 bases separating them. Looked up from germline, CDR1 is LNHDA and CDR2 is SQIVND (reference sequence). CDR3 nucleotide sequence: TGTGCCTCAAAAGGACAGTCTCTAACTAATGAAAAACTGTTTTTT. Translation gives CASKGQSLTNEKLFF.

The V gene is TRBV5-1, the J gene TRBJ2-5; 7 bases are shared with TRBD2. In germline, CDR1 is SGHRS, CDR2 YFSETQ. The ends lost 3 bases at V and 2 bases at J; junction bases unmatched: 1. This CDR3 is 13 amino acids long. The CDR3 is CASSSGGQETQYF. The CDR3 DNA is TGCGCCAGCAGCTCGGGGGGTCAAGAGACCCAGTACTTC. The variable domain in full, completed from reference TRBV5-1 and TRBJ2-5, reads KAGVTQTPRYLIKTRGQQVTLSCSPISGHRSVSWYQQTPGQGLQFLFEYFSETQRNKGNFPGRFSGRQFSNSRSEMNVSTLELGDSALYLCASSSGGQETQYFGPGTRLLVL.

The J gene is TRBJ2-3, the V gene TRBV15; D gene ambiguous. Germline CDR1 and CDR2: LNHNV and YYDKDF (reference sequence). The V and J ends lost 3 bases and 1 base respectively, with 2 bases between them. The CDR3 sequence is 12 residues long. The CDR3 coding sequence is TGTGCCACCAGCAGCGGCACAGATACGCAGTATTTT. Its protein is CATSSGTDTQYF.

The genes are TRBV3-1 (or the pseudogene TRBV3-2) and TRBJ2-7, with D perhaps TRBD2 (6 bases). V was clipped by 1 base and J by 2 bases, with 15 bases between them. This CDR3 has 16 residues. Germline loops: CDR1 LGHDT, CDR2 YNNKEL (reference sequence). The CDR3 sequence: CASSQGRGPLTYEQYF. CDR3 nucleotides: TGTGCCAGCAGCCAAGGGAGGGGTCCACTAACCTACGAGCAGTACTTC.

The chain combines TRBV6-5 with TRBJ1-6; D is perhaps TRBD1 (5 bases). Between the trimmed V and J ends, which lost 2 bases and 6 bases, there was a span of 8 bases. The CDR3 totals 14 residues. The germline gives CDR1 MNHEY, CDR2 SVGAGI. CDR3 bases: TGTGCCAGCAGTTACGGACAAATTAATTCACCCCTCCACTTT. This encodes CASSYGQINSPLHF.

The chain links TRBV28 to TRBJ1-2, with D maybe TRBD1 (5 bases). V gave up 10 bases and J gave up 4 bases, with 22 bases separating them. This CDR3 is 15 amino acids long. Germline V lookup: CDR1 MDHEN, CDR2 SYDVKM. The CDR3 DNA is TGTGCCACAACCTTTTCCCCAGGGATACTCTATGGCTACACCTTC. Encoded protein: CATTFSPGILYGYTF.

The V call is TRBV6-5, the J call TRBJ1-1; D is possibly TRBD1 (6 bases). Germline lookup yields CDR1 MNHEY and CDR2 SVGAGI. The CDR3 is made up of 15 amino acids. V was pared by 5 bases and J by 4 bases, with 17 bases between. The CDR3 nucleotides read TGTGCCAGCAGTCTTACCGGGCCACAGGGCACTGAAGCTTTCTTT. Amino acid sequence: CASSLTGPQGTEAFF.

The chain links TRBV5-1 to TRBJ2-1; TRBD2 might be the D (6 bases). The CDR3 extends over 15 amino acids. V dropped 4 bases and J dropped 4 bases, with 15 bases sitting between them. Germline V gene sequence: CDR1 SGHRS, CDR2 YFSETQ. The CDR3 DNA reads TGCGCCAGCAGCCCCCGGGGGTCGGGGTACAATGAGCAGTTCTTC. This gives the protein CASSPRGSGYNEQFF. The whole variable domain, filled in from reference TRBV5-1 and TRBJ2-1, reads KAGVTQTPRYLIKTRGQQVTLSCSPISGHRSVSWYQQTPGQGLQFLFEYFSETQRNKGNFPGRFSGRQFSNSRSEMNVSTLELGDSALYLCASSPRGSGYNEQFFGPGTRLTVL.

In the case of this clone: This specimen includes other DNA sequences encoding the same CDR3. The rearrangement uses TRBV29-1 and TRBJ2-3; weak D call: TRBD1 (6 bases). The CDR3 covers 13 residues. CDR1 SQVTM and CDR2 ANQGSEA come from the germline V gene. V was shortened by 1 base and J by 3 bases, with 8 bases between the two germline ends. CDR3 residues: CSVEGQGTDTQYF. Here the CDR3 DNA reads TGCAGCGTTGAAGGGCAGGGGACAGATACGCAGTATTTT.

The rearrangement links TRBV7-9 to TRBJ2-7; 8 nucleotides agree with TRBD2. Germline V gene sequence: CDR1 SEHNR, CDR2 FQNEAQ (reference sequence). CDR3 length: 15 residues. V was pared by 5 bases and J by 3 bases, with 9 bases of the junction left unmatched. CDR3 residues: CASSSSRGGLYEQYV. CDR3 coding DNA: TGTGCCAGCAGCAGTAGTCGGGGGGGCCTCTACGAGCAGTACGTC.

J is TRBJ1-3 and V is TRBV11-2; tentative D call: TRBD1 (5 bases). The germline V gene has CDR1 SGHAT and CDR2 FQNNGV. V lost 1 base, J lost 4 bases, and 8 bases lay in between. The CDR3 runs 14 residues. CDR3 residues: CASSLAGLGNTIYF. CDR3 bases: TGTGCCAGCAGCTTAGCAGGGCTCGGAAACACCATATATTTT.

The V and J genes are TRBV7-6 and TRBJ1-1, with 8 bases aligning to TRBD1. With 5 bases clipped from V and 6 bases from J, the junction kept 2 bases outside the gene matches. CDR1 is SGHVS, CDR2 FNYEAQ, per germline. The length of the CDR3 is 12 residues. In DNA, the CDR3 is TGTGCCAGCAGCAAACAGGGGGCTGAAGCTTTCTTT. This codes for CASSKQGAEAFF.

This chain connects TRBV27 to TRBJ2-7; 11 bases map to TRBD1. The germline CDR1 and CDR2 sequences are MNHEY and SMNVEV (reference sequence). J lost 1 base, V lost 6 bases, and 5 bases had no gene match. The CDR3 covers 15 residues. This CDR3 reads CASSVGTGGSYEQYF. The CDR3 coding sequence is TGTGCCAGCAGCGTCGGGACAGGGGGTTCCTACGAGCAGTACTTC.